This TCR beta chain was observed in a study of T cells in narcolepsy. Study background: Healthy controls were enrolled alongside patients with narcolepsy type 1 or type 2. General observations from the study: Autoreactive HCRT-specific and TRIB2-specific clonotypes were marked in same-patient CSF-versus-blood CD4+ comparisons. No autoreactive T cell clone sequences appeared in some memory CD4+ repertoires. Reportedly, autoreactive clonotypes were serially detected in patients' blood but not controls'.

Method: immunoSEQ multiplex PCR; TCRdb's copy keeps in-frame clones and lacks some. The data show 32,000 or so clones, around 77% seen once. The CDR3 has 15 amino acids. Germline V gene data show CDR1 as SGHRS and CDR2 as YFSETQ. The V and J ends lost 0 bases and 3 bases respectively, with 11 bases between them. As to this clone: Its antigen is currently unknown.

Sequencing was done on a sample of memory (CD45RA-) CD4+ T cells from blood. The TCR sequence derives from a human donor in good health. The chain joins TRBV5-1 to TRBJ2-3; D is ambiguous. This chain's CDR3 is CASSLAGSMTDTQYF. The DNA of the CDR3 is TGCGCCAGCAGCTTGGCAGGATCTATGACAGATACGCAGTATTTT.